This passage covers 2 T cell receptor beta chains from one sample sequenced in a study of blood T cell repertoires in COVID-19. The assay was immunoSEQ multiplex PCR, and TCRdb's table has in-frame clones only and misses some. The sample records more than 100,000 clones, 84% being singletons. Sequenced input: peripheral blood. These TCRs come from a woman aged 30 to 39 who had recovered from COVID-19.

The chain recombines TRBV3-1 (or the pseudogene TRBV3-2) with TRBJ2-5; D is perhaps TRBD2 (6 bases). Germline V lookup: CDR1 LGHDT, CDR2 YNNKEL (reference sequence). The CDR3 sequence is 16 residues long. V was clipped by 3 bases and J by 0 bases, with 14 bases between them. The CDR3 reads CASSHSGSLYQETQYF. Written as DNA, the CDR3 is TGTGCCAGCAGCCACTCCGGGAGCCTGTACCAAGAGACCCAGTACTTC.

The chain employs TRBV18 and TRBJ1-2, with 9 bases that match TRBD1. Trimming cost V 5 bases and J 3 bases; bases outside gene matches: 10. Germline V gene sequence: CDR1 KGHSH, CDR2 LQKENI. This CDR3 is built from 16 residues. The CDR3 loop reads CASSSVRDRADYGYTF. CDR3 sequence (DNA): TGTGCCAGCTCATCTGTCCGGGACAGGGCGGACTATGGCTACACCTTC.